Sequencing of this T cell receptor beta chain was carried out in a study of cytomegalovirus exposure and HLA in healthy donors. CDR1 and CDR2 (germline): MNHEY, SMNVEV (reference sequence). The V end was cut by 11 bases, the J end by 4 bases, with 17 bases between. This CDR3 comprises 13 residues. 13 Jbeta primers and 60 Vbeta primers were used for the PCR. Using immunoSEQ multiplex PCR, the repertoire was profiled, and TCRdb retains in-frame clones only, with some absent. The sample holds around 110,000 clones, around 77% seen once. The sequencing input was PBMCs. The chain joins TRBV27 to TRBJ1-1, with unresolved D. This TCR was sampled from a man in his late teens or twenties in good health and CMV-seronegative. In DNA, the CDR3 is TGTGCCTCCTGCCTCCGGCCGGGCACTGAAGCTTTCTTT. It specifies CASCLRPGTEAFF.